This T cell receptor beta chain was sequenced in a study of T-cell reconstitution after alpha-beta-depleted transplantation in children. V was clipped by 6 bases and J by 0 bases; unmatched bases: 13. Germline CDR1 is DFQATT and CDR2 is SNEGSKA (reference sequence). The CDR3 has 19 residues. The study, taken as a whole, reports: At around two months after transplant, the alpha-beta T cells were reportedly derived from several hundred expanded clones that came from non-depleted graft cells. At one year after transplant, newly produced T cells mostly accounted for T-cell counts and diversity.

Unique molecular identifiers tagged the TCRbeta library. MiXCR, run by TCRdb on the PCR reads, gives a single entry per CDR3 protein. The sample lists around 500,000 distinct CDR3 sequences; roughly 24% were seen once. Comments on this clonotype: Its antigen is not known.

This sample comprised PBMCs, mostly from graft donor cells, obtained 360 days after TCRalphabeta/CD19-depleted stem cell transplant. V is TRBV20-1 and J is TRBJ2-1; TRBD2 aligns across 14 bases. The clonotype was recovered from a boy in the first two years of life who had a stem cell transplant for acute myeloid leukemia, so the T cells may come from the graft donor. CDR3 region: CSAAPPGTSGGSSYNEQFF. In nucleotides, the CDR3 is TGCAGTGCCGCTCCCCCCGGGACTAGCGGGGGCTCCTCCTACAATGAGCAGTTCTTC.